The present entry profiles one TCR beta chain with its context. Its antigen is unknown. The PCR made use of 60 Vbeta and 13 Jbeta primers. Per the authors' pipeline: A later analysis tallied 65 million to 85 million unique TCR beta chains, around 11 million of them shared. Sequencing was performed with immunoSEQ multiplex PCR; in TCRdb, only in-frame clones are kept and a portion is missing. Clone size and V and J calls were adopted from that table, with D and trimming inferred from the DNA. The repertoire consists of roughly 140,000 clones, with roughly 64% occurring once and the leading ten covering about 2.9%. As for the donors, each was a healthy bone marrow donor. This entry belongs to a study of cytomegalovirus exposure and HLA in healthy donors. The study, taken as a whole, reports: Later genetic work tied a missense DCLRE1C variant to beta-chain V and J trimming. Earlier analysis looked at TCR beta V segments, and most were productive about 90% or about 30% of the time.

The CDR3 is 14 amino acids. V gave up 4 bases and J gave up 9 bases; unmatched junction bases: 6. Germline values: CDR1 SNHLY, CDR2 FYNNEI. The clonotype originates from a woman in her twenties or thirties in good health and CMV-seropositive. The chain has TRBV2 and TRBJ2-1; 10 bases match TRBD2. The sequenced sample consisted of PBMCs. The chain's CDR3 is CASSVLAGAGEQFF. The DNA of the CDR3 is TGTGCCAGCAGTGTTCTAGCGGGAGCGGGTGAGCAGTTCTTC.